Each of the 7 T cell receptor beta chains below was sequenced from the same sample in a study of OX40 agonist ivuxolimab in advanced cancers. The data were produced by immunoSEQ multiplex PCR, yet TCRdb's version contains in-frame clones alone and is incomplete. Of 20,000 to 25,000 clones in the sample, roughly 84% are singletons; the top ten hold about 24%. The sequences come from CD4+ or CD8+ T cells sorted from blood, collected in a trial of the OX40 agonist ivuxolimab. The source is an adult with an advanced solid tumor such as melanoma, head and neck, liver or kidney cancer.

In its sample, this clone is medium-sized. The chain combines TRBV25-1 with TRBJ2-1; tentative D call: TRBD1 (6 bases). Germline V gene data show CDR1 as MGHDK and CDR2 as SYGVNS. The ends were cut back, 0 bases at V and 6 bases at J, with 9 bases in the middle. There are 14 residues in the CDR3. The CDR3 DNA reads as TGTGCCAGCAGTGAATATGGGGACACCAATGAGCAGTTCTTC. Protein sequence: CASSEYGDTNEQFF.

J is TRBJ2-7 and V is TRBV7-9, with TRBD1 matching over 7 bases. CDR1 is SEHNR and CDR2 is FQNEAQ in the germline V gene (reference sequence). V was clipped by 5 bases and J by 2 bases; unmatched bases: 9. The CDR3 is 15 residues long. This CDR3 is CASSPDRVPTYEQYF. Here the CDR3 DNA reads TGTGCCAGCAGCCCTGACAGGGTTCCTACCTACGAGCAGTACTTC.

The chain uses TRBV7-9 and TRBJ2-7, with 10 nucleotides matching TRBD1. V lost 3 bases to trimming and J lost 1 base; unmatched junction nucleotides: 6. Germline CDR1 is SEHNR and CDR2 is FQNEAQ (reference sequence). The CDR3 covers 16 residues. The CDR3 is CASSFPGTGASYEQYF. The DNA of the CDR3 is TGTGCCAGCAGCTTCCCCGGGACAGGGGCATCCTACGAGCAGTACTTC.

Within the sample, this clone is large (0.1 to 1%). The rearrangement uses TRBV4-1 and TRBJ1-1; no firm D call. This CDR3 is 15 amino acids long. Trimming left V 0 bases short and J 4 bases short, with 12 bases between. Germline-derived CDR1 and CDR2 are MGHRA and YSYEKL. The CDR3 protein is CASSQDTYSLTEAFF. CDR3 bases: TGCGCCAGCAGCCAAGACACTTACAGCCTCACTGAAGCTTTCTTT.

This chain links TRBV10-1 with TRBJ1-2, with TRBD1 matching over 9 bases. Germline trimming cut 6 bases from V and 8 bases from J; bases unmatched to any gene: 7. The germline V gene has CDR1 WNHNN and CDR2 SYGVQD (reference sequence). This CDR3 is built from 13 residues. CDR3 sequence: CASSPGTGLGYTF. As DNA, the CDR3 is TGCGCCAGCAGCCCCGGGACAGGGCTGGGCTACACCTTC.

CDR3 sequence reads: CASSEGLAGTYEQYF. CDR3 bases: TGTGCCAGCAGTGAAGGTCTAGCGGGGACCTACGAGCAGTACTTC. The V gene is TRBV2, the J gene TRBJ2-7; 9 nucleotides agree with TRBD2. The CDR3 has 15 residues. J gave up 2 bases and V 1 base, and 3 bases lay outside the gene matches. Germline V lookup: CDR1 SNHLY, CDR2 FYNNEI.

The V and J genes are TRBV10-3 and TRBJ2-7; 11 positions agree with TRBD1. From germline, CDR1 is ENHRY and CDR2 SYGVKD. The CDR3 is 15 residues long. V shed 5 bases, J shed 3 bases, and the junction held 6 bases outside the gene matches. DNA for the CDR3: TGTGCCATCAGTATTACCGGGACAGGGGGCTACGAGCAGTACTTC. Translating gives CAISITGTGGYEQYF.